This paragraph covers one T cell receptor (beta chain) sequence. Its specificity is not known. The data were taken from a study of cytomegalovirus exposure and HLA in healthy donors. Study-wide results and caveats: According to the study, around 150 TCR beta chains were cytomegalovirus-associated. In vitro data verified three CMV-associated chains as specific for CMV antigens. The classifier was said to identify cytomegalovirus status with high specificity and sensitivity.

Germline V lookup: CDR1 SGDLS, CDR2 YYNGEE. The trim removed 3 bases at V and 0 bases at J, leaving 4 bases unmatched. This CDR3 is built from 16 residues. Clones were sequenced by immunoSEQ multiplex PCR, and TCRdb holds only the in-frame ones, with some missing. Seen here are 150,000 to 200,000 clones, around 82% observed once, and the top ten hold roughly 10%. Specimen: PBMCs. This clonotype originated in a man aged 30 to 39 in good health and CMV-seropositive. The chain carries TRBV9 and TRBJ2-1, with 9 bases matching TRBD1. The CDR3, as DNA: TGTGCCAGCAGCGGGCGACAGGGGGACTCCTACAATGAGCAGTTCTTC. This translates into CASSGRQGDSYNEQFF.